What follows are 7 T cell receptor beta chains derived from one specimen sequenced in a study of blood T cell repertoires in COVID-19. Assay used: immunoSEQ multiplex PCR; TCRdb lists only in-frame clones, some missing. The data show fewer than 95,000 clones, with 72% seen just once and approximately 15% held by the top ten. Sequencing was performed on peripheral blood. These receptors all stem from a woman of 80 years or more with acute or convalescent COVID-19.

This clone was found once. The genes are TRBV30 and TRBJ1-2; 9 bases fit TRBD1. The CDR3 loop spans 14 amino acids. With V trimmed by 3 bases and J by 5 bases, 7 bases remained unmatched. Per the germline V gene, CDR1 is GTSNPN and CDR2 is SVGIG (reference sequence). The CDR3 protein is CAWSPGTGRYGYTF. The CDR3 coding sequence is TGTGCCTGGAGCCCGGGGACAGGGAGATATGGCTACACCTTC.

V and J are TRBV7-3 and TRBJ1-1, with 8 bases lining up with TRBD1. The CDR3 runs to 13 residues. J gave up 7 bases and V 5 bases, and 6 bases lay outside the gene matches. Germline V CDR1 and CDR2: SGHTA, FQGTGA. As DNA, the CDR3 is TGTGCCAGCAGCCTACAGGGGGAGGATGAAGCTTTCTTT. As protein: CASSLQGEDEAFF.

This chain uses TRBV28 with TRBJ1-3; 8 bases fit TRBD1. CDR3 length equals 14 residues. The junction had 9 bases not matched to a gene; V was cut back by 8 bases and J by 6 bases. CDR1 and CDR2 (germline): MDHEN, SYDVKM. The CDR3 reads CASCNGQGTNTIYF. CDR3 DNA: TGTGCCAGCTGTAACGGACAGGGTACAAACACCATATATTTT.

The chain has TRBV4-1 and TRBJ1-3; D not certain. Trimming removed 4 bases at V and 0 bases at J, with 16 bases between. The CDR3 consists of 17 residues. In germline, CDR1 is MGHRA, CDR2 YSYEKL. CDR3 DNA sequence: TGCGCCAGCAGCCGGGGAGGTATCGTCTTCTCTGGAAACACCATATATTTT. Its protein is CASSRGGIVFSGNTIYF.

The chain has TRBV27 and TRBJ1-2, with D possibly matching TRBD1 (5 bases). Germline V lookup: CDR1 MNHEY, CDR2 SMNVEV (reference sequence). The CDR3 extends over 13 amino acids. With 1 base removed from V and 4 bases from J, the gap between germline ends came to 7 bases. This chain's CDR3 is CASSLWGSYGYTF. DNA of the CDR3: TGTGCCAGCAGTTTATGGGGCTCCTATGGCTACACCTTC.

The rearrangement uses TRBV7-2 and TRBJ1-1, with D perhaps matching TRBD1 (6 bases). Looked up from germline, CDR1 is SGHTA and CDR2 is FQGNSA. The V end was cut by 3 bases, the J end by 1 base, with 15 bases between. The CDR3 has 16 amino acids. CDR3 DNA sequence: TGTGCCAGCAGCTTTACTCTCAGGGGCCAGAACACTGAAGCTTTCTTT. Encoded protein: CASSFTLRGQNTEAFF.

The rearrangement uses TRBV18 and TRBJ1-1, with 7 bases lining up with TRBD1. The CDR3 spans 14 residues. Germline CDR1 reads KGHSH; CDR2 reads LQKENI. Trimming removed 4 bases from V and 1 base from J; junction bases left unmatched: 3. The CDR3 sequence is CASSRNRGNTEAFF. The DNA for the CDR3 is TGTGCCAGCTCACGTAACAGGGGGAACACTGAAGCTTTCTTT.